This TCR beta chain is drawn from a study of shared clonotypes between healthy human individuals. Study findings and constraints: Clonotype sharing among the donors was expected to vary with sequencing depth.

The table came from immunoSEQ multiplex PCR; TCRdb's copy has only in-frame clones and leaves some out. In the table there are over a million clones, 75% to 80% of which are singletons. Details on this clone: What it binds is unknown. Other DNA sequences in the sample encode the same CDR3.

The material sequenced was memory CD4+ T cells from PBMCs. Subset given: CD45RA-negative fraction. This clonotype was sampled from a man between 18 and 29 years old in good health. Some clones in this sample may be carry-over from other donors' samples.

Here the CDR3 reads CASSPPGADTQYF. Here the CDR3 DNA reads TGTGCCAGCTCACCACCGGGGGCAGATACGCAGTATTTT. The chain joins TRBV18 to TRBJ2-3; perhaps D is TRBD1 or TRBD2 (5 bases each). The CDR3 has 13 residues. Trimming took off 0 bases at V and 4 bases at J, with 5 bases between the two ends. Germline V gene sequence: CDR1 KGHSH, CDR2 LQKENI.